This T cell receptor (beta chain) derives from a study of Graves' ophthalmopathy and Graves' hyperthyroidism. Pregnancy or lactation, uncontrolled infections and other autoimmune diseases were grounds for excluding patients. Investigators amplified TCR beta CDR3 regions from RNA transcripts. Second-round multiplex PCR came after first-round RT-PCR with HTBI primers. Using its own MiXCR run on the multiplex PCR reads, TCRdb lists one record per CDR3 protein. The sample includes hundreds of thousands of distinct CDR3 sequences, 22% of them seen just once. This clonotype appeared many times. Sequenced sample: peripheral blood. The origin of this receptor is a young woman with stable Graves' hyperthyroidism. Some clones in this sample may be carry-over from other donors' samples.

CDR3 coding DNA: TGCAGTGCTAATCCGGACAGGGCAGAGACCCAGTACTTC. Its protein is CSANPDRAETQYF. This chain links TRBV20-1 with TRBJ2-5; 8 positions match TRBD1. This CDR3 has 13 amino acids. V trimming: 4 bases; J trimming: 4 bases; junction bases outside the gene matches: 5. The germline V gene encodes CDR1 DFQATT and CDR2 SNEGSKA (reference sequence).